Listed here are 23 T cell receptor beta chains from one sample, sequenced in a study of cytomegalovirus exposure and HLA in healthy donors. PCR employed 60 Vbeta and 13 Jbeta primers. TCRdb's table, derived via immunoSEQ multiplex PCR, lists solely in-frame clones and lacks some. Here the sample spans roughly 80,000 clones, around three quarters being singletons. The sample was PBMCs. Receptors originate from a male donor in good health and CMV-seropositive.

The chain employs TRBV7-9 and TRBJ2-3; 9 bases match TRBD2. The CDR3 has 15 residues. The germline gives CDR1 SEHNR, CDR2 FQNEAQ (reference sequence). The trim removed 0 bases at V and 3 bases at J, leaving 1 base unmatched. The CDR3 loop reads CASSLAAGGTDTQYF. The CDR3 coding sequence is TGTGCCAGCAGCTTAGCGGCGGGAGGGACAGATACGCAGTATTTT.

This sequence joins TRBV9 and TRBJ2-7, with TRBD2 identical over 8 bases. J was trimmed by 3 bases and V by 2 bases; bases with no gene match: 7. Germline V gene data show CDR1 as SGDLS and CDR2 as YYNGEE. This CDR3 region has 15 residues. This chain's CDR3 is CASSVTSGSLYEQYF. The DNA for the CDR3 is TGTGCCAGCAGCGTTACTAGCGGATCCCTCTACGAGCAGTACTTC.

This clone occurred a few times. The CDR3 region has the DNA TGCAGCGTTGAAGCTGACAGGGGGCGTAGTGGCTACACCTTC. Protein sequence: CSVEADRGRSGYTF. J is TRBJ1-2 and V is TRBV29-1; TRBD1 matches at 10 bases. The germline CDR1 and CDR2 sequences are SQVTM and ANQGSEA. V was clipped by 1 base and J by 7 bases; unmatched bases: 6. The CDR3 length is 14 residues.

The gene calls are TRBV6-5 and TRBJ2-2; TRBD2 is a possible D gene (6 bases). This CDR3 has 13 residues. V was clipped by 10 bases and J by 7 bases, with 16 bases between them. Germline-derived CDR1 and CDR2 are MNHEY and SVGAGI. The CDR3 sequence is CAISKTGSGELFF. In nucleotides, the CDR3 is TGTGCCATCTCGAAGACCGGGAGCGGGGAGCTGTTTTTT.

The V gene is TRBV7-9, the J gene TRBJ1-6, with 7 bases identical to TRBD1. The germline gives CDR1 SEHNR, CDR2 FQNEAQ (reference sequence). Trimming at V came to 5 bases and at J to 5 bases, leaving 3 bases not matched to a gene. CDR3 size: 14 residues. The CDR3 DNA reads TGTGCCAGCAGCATCGACAGGGATAATTCACCCCTCCACTTT. It encodes CASSIDRDNSPLHF.

The chain uses TRBV10-3 and TRBJ2-1; TRBD2 matches 9 bases. The trim removed 0 bases at V and 9 bases at J, leaving 12 bases unmatched. The CDR3 is made up of 17 amino acids. CDR1 and CDR2 from the germline V gene are ENHRY and SYGVKD. The CDR3 spells CAISESRGGRAHGEQFF. In DNA form, the CDR3 reads TGTGCCATCAGTGAGTCGCGTGGCGGGAGGGCCCATGGTGAGCAGTTCTTC.

V usage is TRBV5-1 and J usage is TRBJ2-7, with D maybe TRBD1 (7 bases). Trimming took off 4 bases at V and 2 bases at J, with 13 bases between the two ends. CDR1 and CDR2 from the germline V gene are SGHRS and YFSETQ. This CDR3 has 14 amino acids. The CDR3 sequence: CASSGQGGPYEQYF. In DNA form, the CDR3 reads TGCGCCAGCAGCGGCCAGGGGGGCCCCTACGAGCAGTACTTC.

This clone appeared a few times. The chain uses TRBV5-1 and TRBJ2-1; D possibly corresponds to TRBD2 (5 bases). The germline V gene encodes CDR1 SGHRS and CDR2 YFSETQ. V was cut by 0 bases and J by 2 bases, with 15 bases left in between. The CDR3 runs 17 residues. CDR3 nucleotides: TGCGCCAGCAGCTTGGAACTCTCGAGCGGACCCTACAATGAGCAGTTCTTC. This gives the protein CASSLELSSGPYNEQFF.

The chain carries TRBV4-2 and TRBJ2-7, with 7 bases lining up with TRBD2. V lost 0 bases and J lost 6; bases outside the gene matches: 8. Germline CDR1 reads LGHNA; CDR2 reads YNFKEQ. This CDR3 comprises 15 residues. CDR3 residues: CASSQDLGGPREQYF. DNA for the CDR3: TGTGCCAGCAGCCAAGATCTGGGAGGGCCTCGCGAGCAGTACTTC.

The chain combines TRBV5-6 with TRBJ2-7; weak D call: TRBD1 (6 bases). Between the trimmed V and J ends, which lost 0 bases and 0 bases, there was a span of 10 bases. The CDR3 contains 15 residues. Germline assignment: CDR1 SGHDT and CDR2 YYEEEE. In DNA form, the CDR3 reads TGTGCCAGCAGCTTGGGACAGGCCCGCTCCTACGAGCAGTACTTC. As protein: CASSLGQARSYEQYF.

The V gene is TRBV28, the J gene TRBJ2-5; tentatively, D is TRBD1 (6 bases). The germline CDR1 and CDR2 sequences are MDHEN and SYDVKM. The CDR3 is made up of 13 amino acids. Trimming cost V 11 bases and J 6 bases, with 19 bases left between them. CDR3 nucleotide sequence: TGTGCCGCCCACAGGGTTTTAGAGAAGACCCAGTACTTC. As protein: CAAHRVLEKTQYF.

The chain joins TRBV5-1 to TRBJ2-5; 8 nucleotides line up with TRBD2. This CDR3 has 16 residues. The junction had 5 bases not matched to a gene; V was cut back by 0 bases and J by 1 base. CDR1 is SGHRS and CDR2 is YFSETQ in the germline V gene. The DNA of the CDR3 is TGCGCCAGCAGCTTGGCGGGCGCGGGGGGCCAAGAGACCCAGTACTTC. Amino acids: CASSLAGAGGQETQYF. Supplemented by reference TRBV5-1 and TRBJ2-5, the full variable domain reads KAGVTQTPRYLIKTRGQQVTLSCSPISGHRSVSWYQQTPGQGLQFLFEYFSETQRNKGNFPGRFSGRQFSNSRSEMNVSTLELGDSALYLCASSLAGAGGQETQYFGPGTRLLVL.

The V and J genes are TRBV7-2 and TRBJ2-1, with TRBD2 identical over 10 bases. The CDR3 runs to 17 residues. Germline trimming cut 5 bases from V and 7 bases from J; bases unmatched to any gene: 14. Germline CDR1 and CDR2: SGHTA and FQGNSA. In DNA form, the CDR3 reads TGTGCCAGCAGCCCCCGGACAAGCGGGGGGGCCAGGAATGAGCAGTTCTTC. Translated: CASSPRTSGGARNEQFF.

A few counts support this clone. This sequence joins TRBV18 and TRBJ2-1; D is possibly TRBD2 (6 bases). Trimming pared 0 bases from V and 0 bases from J, leaving 9 bases between. The V gene's germline CDR1 is KGHSH and CDR2 LQKENI. There are 16 residues in the CDR3. The CDR3 bases are TGTGCCAGCTCACCACCGCAGGGACTCTCCTACAATGAGCAGTTCTTC. It yields the protein CASSPPQGLSYNEQFF.

The chain uses TRBV5-1 and TRBJ1-4; the D gene is possibly TRBD1 (5 bases). This CDR3 contains 15 residues. Germline assignment: CDR1 SGHRS and CDR2 YFSETQ. With 0 bases removed from V and 10 bases from J, the gap between germline ends came to 16 bases. Here the CDR3 reads CASSLETHGRGKLFF. Written as DNA, the CDR3 is TGCGCCAGCAGCTTGGAAACCCACGGAAGGGGAAAACTGTTTTTT.

The rearrangement joins TRBV21-1 to TRBJ2-7; the table's TRBD1 call for D was not verified on the DNA. TRBV21-1 is tagged as a pseudogene. This CDR3 is 14 amino acids long. This chain's CDR3 is CASSKRGQNYEQYF. For the CDR3, the DNA is TGTGCCAGCAGCAAAAGGGGACAGAATTACGAGCAGTACTTC.

The chain carries TRBV19 and TRBJ1-2, with TRBD1 matching 10 bases. CDR1 and CDR2 (germline): LNHDA, SQIVND (reference sequence). The CDR3 has 16 residues. The ends lost 5 bases at V and 7 bases at J; junction bases unmatched: 13. The CDR3 DNA reads TGTGCCAGTAGTGGCGGGACAGGGGCCGGTAGTCCTGGCTACACCTTC. Translating gives CASSGGTGAGSPGYTF.

The V gene is TRBV18, the J gene TRBJ2-1; possible D gene TRBD1, 6 bases. V lost 1 base to trimming and J lost 7 bases, with 11 bases between them. The CDR3 has 14 amino acids. Germline assignment: CDR1 KGHSH and CDR2 LQKENI. The CDR3 sequence: CASSPQYRENEQFF. Written as DNA, the CDR3 is TGTGCCAGCTCACCACAATACAGGGAGAATGAGCAGTTCTTC.

This clone was counted a few times. The chain carries TRBV5-1 and TRBJ2-6; D may be TRBD2 (5 bases). V was clipped by 5 bases and J by 2 bases, with 26 bases between them. This CDR3 has 20 residues. Germline values: CDR1 SGHRS, CDR2 YFSETQ. The chain's CDR3 is CASSRKDWETNTPGANVLTF. In DNA form, the CDR3 reads TGCGCCAGCAGTCGGAAAGATTGGGAGACAAACACCCCTGGGGCCAACGTCCTGACTTTC.

The V gene is TRBV2, the J gene TRBJ2-5; 9 bases are a match to TRBD2. This CDR3 has 14 residues. The junction had 6 bases not matched to a gene; V was cut back by 8 bases and J by 2 bases. Germline CDR1 reads SNHLY; CDR2 reads FYNNEI. CDR3 sequence: CASRGAGGQETQYF. CDR3 in DNA: TGTGCCAGCCGAGGAGCGGGGGGACAAGAGACCCAGTACTTC.

The genes are TRBV4-1 and TRBJ1-1, with D tentatively TRBD1 (6 bases). Trimming stripped 5 bases from V and 2 bases from J, with 12 bases between. Germline assignment: CDR1 MGHRA and CDR2 YSYEKL. CDR3 size: 14 residues. CDR3 sequence: CASSIQGGNTEAFF. The CDR3 nucleotides are TGCGCCAGCAGCATACAGGGTGGTAACACTGAAGCTTTCTTT.

The V gene is TRBV6-4, the J gene TRBJ1-5; a possible D gene is TRBD1 (6 bases). There are 15 residues in the CDR3. V dropped 4 bases and J dropped 0 bases, with 10 bases sitting between them. In germline, CDR1 is MRHNA, CDR2 SNTAGT. CDR3 protein: CASSGKGDSNQPQHF. The CDR3 DNA reads TGTGCCAGCAGTGGTAAGGGGGATAGCAATCAGCCCCAGCATTTT.

The chain links TRBV11-2 to TRBJ2-1, with a weak D call TRBD2 (6 bases). The CDR3 has 15 amino acids. In germline, CDR1 is SGHAT, CDR2 FQNNGV. Trimming removed 0 bases at V and 6 bases at J, with 12 bases between. The CDR3 DNA follows: TGTGCCAGCAGCTTAGACCGGGGGTCGGGCAATGAGCAGTTCTTC. Translating it yields CASSLDRGSGNEQFF.